This record looks at one T cell receptor beta chain sequence and its context. The specificity of this receptor is unknown. Base-call qualities are not available, and no considerably larger clone is one nucleotide away. The source of the sample is a study of blood T cell repertoires in COVID-19 (dated by TCRdb to the early 2020s). Describing the broader study: Collaborator samples came from the United States, Italy and Spain and covered acute and convalescent phases of COVID-19. Deeply sampled blood TCRbeta repertoires from subjects exposed to, actively infected with, or recovered from COVID-19 were included in the dataset. The material from the prospective study consisted of cDNA or gDNA derived from T cells, B-cell-depleted T cells, or PBMCs. The repertoires were released in a freely available public database intended as a resource for research on the immune response to SARS-CoV-2. Sample metadata almost always included a de-identified subject ID, COVID-19 status, age in years and sex. The samples were drawn from the first 160 participants of the ongoing ImmuneRACE study and from 1,254 subjects provided by 6 global collaborators. Where HLA class I and class II types were available, the types were taken from metadata supplied by the sample provider, not from assay-based typing.

TCRbeta CDR3 regions were amplified from genomic DNA by means of the immunoSEQ Assay, a bias-controlled multiplex PCR. The paper's processing steps were these. The number of nucleated cells in each sample was estimated by amplification of reference gene primers within the assay. To quantify the absolute abundance of each unique TCRbeta CDR3 rearrangement, sequence reads were collapsed and filtered. For each sample, productive Simpson clonality was calculated as the square root of Simpson's diversity index over productive rearrangements. TCRdb provides this immuneACCESS table in a form limited to in-frame rearrangements. Some clones are lacking; in checked studies, under half of them reflect an unresolved V gene, and why the rest are absent is not known. From that table come the V and J calls and clone size; the DNA was used to work out D and trimming. In all, the sample holds around 250,000 clones, and roughly 88% of those were seen once. In total, the top ten clones hold roughly a tenth of the sample.

At one collaborating source in Seattle, patients were enrolled during active infection and were followed longitudinally through the course of disease. Collaborating institutions collected whole blood in K2EDTA tubes following their own protocols. For TCRbeta analysis, collaborators shipped samples as frozen whole blood, isolated PBMCs, or DNA extracted from either of those sample types. Findings and caveats that apply to the study as a whole: The amount of clinical and demographic metadata varied by source and participant and was provided uncurated.

V is shortened by 2 bases, J by 0 bases, and the region joining them spans 7 bases. The germline V gene provides CDR1 WSHSY and CDR2 SAAADI. Including cysteine and phenylalanine, the CDR3 has 14 amino acids. The sequence is cut down to CDR3 DNA, 42 bases in frame from base 1. Recombination connected TRBV10-2 to TRBJ1-1; no D gene can be assigned with confidence. The clonotype originates from a woman in her sixties or seventies with COVID-19, enrolled during active disease. Sequencing used peripheral blood. Here the CDR3 is given as CASSEANMNTEAFF. The DNA reads TGCGCCAGCAGTGAGGCCAACATGAACACTGAAGCTTTCTTT.